A selection of T cell receptor beta chains follows, all from one sample in a study of T cells in Graves' hyperthyroidism and ophthalmopathy. TCRdb recomputed calls from the multiplex PCR reads with MiXCR, one row per CDR3 protein. The sample shows over 45,000 distinct CDR3 sequences, about 50% of them seen only once. Sequenced: blood. The receptors originated from a woman aged 30 to 39 with Graves' ophthalmopathy. The CDR3 runs from the conserved cysteine through the conserved F or W. D genes are given only for firm matches. Size is omitted from some rows. Given values are once, few, many or a class for expanded clones.

many TRBJ2-3 TRBV14 TRBD1 TGTGCCGGCAGCCGCACGGGACAGGGACCCACAGATACGCAGTATTTT CAGSRTGQGPTDTQYF
. TRBJ2-5 TRBV7-7 . TGTGCGGGCAGCCCCGACAGTCAAGAGACCCAGTACTTC CAGSPDSQETQYF
. TRBJ2-7 TRBV6-5 . TGTGCCAGCACCCGAGGGAGCACCTCCTACGAGCAGTACTTC CASTRGSTSYEQYF
. TRBJ2-7 TRBV24-1 . TGTGCCACCAGTTCGTACGGGGGTGGGGAGCAGTACTTC CATSSYGGGEQYF
. TRBJ1-4 TRBV12-3/TRBV12-4 TRBD1 TGTGCCAGTAGTCGAGGACAGGCTGGGGCGTTTGAAAAACTGTCTTTT CASSRGQAGAFEKLSF
. TRBJ1-2 TRBV7-2 . TGTGCCAGCAGCCTAAATACAGGCGACTGGGGGGGGGGCTACACCTTC CASSLNTGDWGGGYTF
. TRBJ2-7 TRBV4-1 TRBD1 TGCGCCAGCAGCCAACTACAGGGGGCCTACGAGCAGTACTTC CASSQLQGAYEQYF
. TRBJ2-7 TRBV9 TRBD1 TGTGCCAGCAGCTTTCGACAGGGGCCGTCCTACGAGCAGTACTTC CASSFRQGPSYEQYF
. TRBJ1-5 TRBV14 . TGTGCCAGCAGCCGCCTTCCAGCGCGACAAGAGACCCAGCATTTT CASSRLPARQETQHF
. TRBJ1-5 TRBV7-3 . TGTGCCAGCAGCTTTGACGGGACGCGCGAAAATCAGCCCCAGCATTTT CASSFDGTRENQPQHF
many TRBJ1-2 TRBV28 . TGTGCCAGCAGCCGGCCTCGTGGGAATGGCGAGGCCTACACCTTC CASSRPRGNGEAYTF
. TRBJ2-1 TRBV9 . TGTGCCCCTGATTGGGGCGGGACCTACAATGAGCAGTTCTTC CAPDWGGTYNEQFF
. TRBJ2-7 TRBV7-3 . TGTGCCAGCAGCCCTTCATTAGGGGGTAGCTACGAGCAGTACTTC CASSPSLGGSYEQYF
many TRBJ1-1 TRBV4-1 TRBD1 TGCGCCAGCAGCCAACTTGGGACAGGGACGACTGAAGCTTTCTTT CASSQLGTGTTEAFF
few TRBJ1-1 TRBV28 . TGTGCCAGCAGTCCACGACTAGCGAACACTGAAGCTTTCTTT CASSPRLANTEAFF
medium-sized TRBJ2-7 TRBV25-1 . TGTGCCAGCAGTGACCAACTTGGGACTCTTAATGAGCAGTACTTC CASSDQLGTLNEQYF
many TRBJ2-5 TRBV3-1 TRBD1 TGTGCCAGCAGCCAAAGGGGGCAGACCCAGTACTTC CASSQRGQTQYF
many TRBJ1-2 TRBV6-5 TRBD1 TGTGCCAGCACCAGGACAGGGAGTGGCTACACCTTC CASTRTGSGYTF
. TRBJ2-3 TRBV7-9 . TGTGCCAGCAGCCCAGGGGGGGGTCGCACAGATACGCAGTATTTT CASSPGGGRTDTQYF
. TRBJ1-2 TRBV7-9 . TGTGCCAGCAGCTTAGGGGGGATTGCATATGGCTACACCTTC CASSLGGIAYGYTF
. TRBJ2-3 TRBV20-1 TRBD2 TGCAGTGCCGTACTCGGGGGGGGTGGAACAGATACGCAGTATTTT CSAVLGGGGTDTQYF
few TRBJ2-5 TRBV2 . TGTGCCGGCGGTGAACAGGGTAATCGGGAGACCCAGTACTTC CAGGEQGNRETQYF
. TRBJ2-2 TRBV5-1 TRBD1 TGCGCCAGCAGCTCCGTCCCGGGACAGGGCCGGGAGCTGTTTTTT CASSSVPGQGRELFF
once TRBJ2-1 TRBV19 TRBD2 TGCGCCAGTAGTATTCGCGGGAGAGACTACAATGAGCAGTTCTTC CASSIRGRDYNEQFF
many TRBJ2-2 TRBV7-2 TRBD1 TGTGCCAGCAGCTTACAGGGGGCGGACACCGGGGAGCTGTTTTTT CASSLQGADTGELFF
many TRBJ1-1 TRBV27 . TGTGCCAGCAGTTTTCGGGATGTGAATACTGAAGCTTTCTTT CASSFRDVNTEAFF
many TRBJ2-6 TRBV6-5 . TGTGCCAGCAGAGACTCTGGGGCCAACGTCCTGACTTTC CASRDSGANVLTF
. TRBJ2-7 TRBV7-8 . TGTGCCAGCAGCTTAGAGGGGGTTTGGCAGTACTTC CASSLEGVWQYF
. TRBJ2-5 TRBV2 . TGTGCCAGCAGTGACGTGGCGGCCCAGTACTTC CASSDVAAQYF
. TRBJ1-5 TRBV6-1 TRBD1 TGTGCCAGCAGTACGGACAGGTGGAGATCAGCCCCAGCATTT CASSTDRWRSAPAF
. TRBJ2-3 TRBV29-1 TRBD2 TGCAGCGTTGAAGGCGGGAGGAGGACAGATACGCAGTATTTT CSVEGGRRTDTQYF
few TRBJ1-2 TRBV20-1 . TGCAGTGCCCCGCAGCCCGGGGACGGCTACACCTTC CSAPQPGDGYTF
. TRBJ2-3 TRBV2 TRBD2 TGTGCCAGCAGTTCAAGACTAGCGGGAGCCGCAGATACGCAGTATTTT CASSSRLAGAADTQYF
. TRBJ1-6 TRBV6-5 . TGTGCCAGCAGTGACCCAACCCTCCACTTT CASSDPTLHF
many TRBJ2-7 TRBV28 . TGTGCCAGCAGTTTAGCAGGGCCGTACGAGCAGTACTTC CASSLAGPYEQYF
once TRBJ1-1 TRBV7-9 TRBD1 TGTACCAGCGGCTTAGCGTTTGTTGGGACAGGGTCTTTTGAAGCTTTCTTT CTSGLAFVGTGSFEAFF
many TRBJ2-3 TRBV28 TRBD2 TGTGCCAGCAGTCATCTAGCGGTCACAGATACGCAGTATTTT CASSHLAVTDTQYF
once TRBJ2-5 TRBV20-1 . TGCAGTGCTAGCCTAGTCGGGGAGACCCAGTACTTC CSASLVGETQYF
many TRBJ1-5 TRBV19 . TGTGCCAGTAGTATTAAAGGACCTTTCCGGAATCAGCCCCAGCATTTT CASSIKGPFRNQPQHF
many TRBJ2-3 TRBV20-1 TRBD2 TGCAGTGCTAGTCGGCGGGAGGGCCCTCGTAGCACAGATACGCAGTATTTT CSASRREGPRSTDTQYF
many TRBJ2-5 TRBV3-1 . TGTGCCAGCAGCTTAAGGACGGACCAAGAGACCCAGTACTTC CASSLRTDQETQYF
many TRBJ1-4 TRBV20-1 . TGCAGTGCTAGAGATGTCTCAAAAACTAATGAAAAACTGTTTTTT CSARDVSKTNEKLFF
many TRBJ2-5 TRBV6-1 . TGTGCCAGCATCAGGGACCGGGGACAAGAGACCCAGTACTTC CASIRDRGQETQYF
medium-sized TRBJ2-7 TRBV2 . TGTGCCAGCCAGGAGCAGGGCCCCTCTGGCGAGCAGTACTTC CASQEQGPSGEQYF
. TRBJ2-7 TRBV6-4 TRBD1 TGTGCCAGCAGTGACTCCCTGACAGGGGAGATTTTCGAGCAGTACTTC CASSDSLTGEIFEQYF
. TRBJ1-6 TRBV10-3 TRBD1 TGTGCCAGCAGTTTAGGGACAGCGAAGAGAGATTCACCCCTCCACTTT CASSLGTAKRDSPLHF
many TRBJ2-6 TRBV9 . TGTGCCAGCAGCACCACAGGGAACGGGGCCAACGTCCTGACTTTC CASSTTGNGANVLTF
many TRBJ2-2 TRBV7-9 . TGTGCCAGCAGCCAAAACATGAACACCGGGGAGCTGTTTTTT CASSQNMNTGELFF
. TRBJ2-5 TRBV20-1 TRBD2 TGCAGTGCTCCCCGACTAGCGGGAGGGCCGGAGCAAGAGACCCAGTACTTC CSAPRLAGGPEQETQYF
many TRBJ1-5 TRBV7-9 . TGTGCCAGCAGCTACCGGACAAACAATCAGCCCCAGCATTTT CASSYRTNNQPQHF
. TRBJ2-2 TRBV20-1 TRBD2 TGCAGTGCCGGGCGCCTAGCGGGAGGTCCCGGGGAGCTGTTTTTT CSAGRLAGGPGELFF
many TRBJ1-1 TRBV24-1 . TGTGCCACCAGTGATTCAGGCTCTGAGCGGAACACTGAAGCTTTCTTT CATSDSGSERNTEAFF
many TRBJ2-1 TRBV6-6 TRBD1 TGTGCCAGCAGTTACACGGACAGGGTGCAGTTCTTC CASSYTDRVQFF
few TRBJ2-1 TRBV6-1 TRBD2 TGTGCCAGCAGTGCACTAGCGGGGCCGGGGAATGAGCAGTTCTTC CASSALAGPGNEQFF
many TRBJ2-6 TRBV6-1 . TGTGCCAGCAGTGGAGGGAATTCTGGGGCCAACGTCCTGACTTTC CASSGGNSGANVLTF
. TRBJ1-2 TRBV24-1 . TGTGCCACCGGCTTCTACGAGTCGGAAGGCTACACCTTC CATGFYESEGYTF
many TRBJ2-3 TRBV14 TRBD1 TGTGCCAGCAGCCGCACGGGACAGGGACCCACAGATACGCAGTATTTT CASSRTGQGPTDTQYF
many TRBJ2-7 TRBV5-4 . TGTGCCAGCAGCACGGGACGTGAGTCCTACGAGCAGTACTTC CASSTGRESYEQYF
. TRBJ2-7 TRBV7-3 . TGTGCCAGCAGCCCAATGGCGACGGGCTCCTACGAGCAGTACTTC CASSPMATGSYEQYF